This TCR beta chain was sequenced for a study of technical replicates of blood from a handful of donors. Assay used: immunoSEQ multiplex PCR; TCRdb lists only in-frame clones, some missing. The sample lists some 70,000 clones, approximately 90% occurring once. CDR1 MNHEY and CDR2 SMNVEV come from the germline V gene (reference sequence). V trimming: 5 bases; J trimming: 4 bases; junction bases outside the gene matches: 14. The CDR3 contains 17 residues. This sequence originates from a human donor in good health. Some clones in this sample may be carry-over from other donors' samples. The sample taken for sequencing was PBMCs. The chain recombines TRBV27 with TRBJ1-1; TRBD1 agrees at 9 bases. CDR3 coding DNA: TGTGCCAGCAGTCTCTCCTCTGGGACAGGGCTTGGCACTGAAGCTTTCTTT. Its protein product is CASSLSSGTGLGTEAFF.